The next 20 T cell receptor beta chains were all read from a single sample in a study of CD8 T cells in Susac syndrome. With random hexamers, 0.5 to 1 ug RNA was reverse transcribed. TCRdb ran MiXCR on the immunoSEQ multiplex PCR reads and lists one entry per CDR3 protein. The repertoire holds 250,000 to 300,000 distinct CDR3 sequences, with about 89% as singletons. The sample comprised CD8+ T cells from PBMCs. The source of these receptors is a human donor with multiple sclerosis.

V and J are TRBV2 and TRBJ1-2; tentatively, D is TRBD1 (6 bases). V was shortened by 1 base and J by 4 bases, with 13 bases between the two germline ends. The CDR3 is 15 amino acids. The germline V gene has CDR1 SNHLY and CDR2 FYNNEI. For the CDR3, the DNA is TGTGCCAGCAGTGAAGGTTTCACAGGGTCCTATGGCTACACCTTC. Its translation is CASSEGFTGSYGYTF.

J is TRBJ2-7 and V is TRBV15, with TRBD1 matching 9 bases. V dropped 8 bases and J dropped 3; count of bases not matched to a gene: 8. CDR1 and CDR2 (germline): LNHNV, YYDKDF (reference sequence). This CDR3 spans 14 amino acids. DNA of the CDR3: TGTGCCACCGACCCGGGACAGGGAGACTACGAGCAGTACTTC. Translating it yields CATDPGQGDYEQYF.

The CDR3 sequence: CASNEGNQPQHF. The CDR3 region has the DNA TGTGCCAGTAATGAGGGTAATCAGCCCCAGCATTTT. The chain uses TRBV19 and TRBJ1-5; D not certain. The germline CDR1 and CDR2 sequences are LNHDA and SQIVND (reference sequence). This CDR3 comprises 12 residues. Deletions cut 7 bases from V and 4 bases from J, with 8 bases between.

This chain connects TRBV24-1 to TRBJ2-2; TRBD2 is a possible D gene (5 bases). V gave up 5 bases and J gave up 6 bases, with 9 bases separating them. This CDR3 contains 13 residues. CDR1 KGHDR and CDR2 SFDVKD come from the germline V gene. CDR3 in DNA: TGTGCCACCAGTGGGCTAGCTCCCGGGGAGCTGTTTTTT. Residues: CATSGLAPGELFF.

The rearrangement uses TRBV9 and TRBJ2-1; weak D call: TRBD1 (6 bases). Germline lookup yields CDR1 SGDLS and CDR2 YYNGEE. Deletions cut 0 bases from V and 1 base from J, with 8 bases between. This CDR3 is 15 amino acids long. The DNA of the CDR3 is TGTGCCAGCAGCGTAGGGGGGCCTTCCTACAATGAGCAGTTCTTC. It encodes CASSVGGPSYNEQFF.

This rearrangement joins TRBV30 to TRBJ1-5; D remains unclear. V lost 0 bases and J lost 6, with 12 bases in between. Germline-derived CDR1 and CDR2 are GTSNPN and SVGIG (reference sequence). This CDR3 comprises 14 residues. The CDR3: CAWSVPDGLQPQHF. In DNA form, the CDR3 reads TGTGCCTGGAGTGTACCAGATGGGCTTCAGCCCCAGCATTTT.

The chain joins TRBV24-1 to TRBJ2-7, with 8 nucleotides matching TRBD1. The CDR3 runs 12 residues. V was clipped by 9 bases and J by 4 bases; unmatched bases: 4. Germline CDR1 reads KGHDR; CDR2 reads SFDVKD. The CDR3 protein is CATEDREYEQYF. CDR3 in DNA: TGTGCCACCGAGGACAGGGAGTACGAGCAGTACTTC.

V usage is TRBV7-9 and J usage is TRBJ2-2; D possibly corresponds to TRBD1 (5 bases). The V gene's germline CDR1 is SEHNR and CDR2 FQNEAQ (reference sequence). The CDR3 runs 15 residues. V shed 5 bases and J shed 6 bases, with 16 bases lying between them. CDR3 sequence reads: CASSPTQGEAGELFF. The CDR3 bases are TGTGCCAGCAGCCCAACCCAGGGCGAGGCCGGGGAGCTGTTTTTT.

The V gene is TRBV20-1, the J gene TRBJ1-1, with D possibly TRBD1 on 5 matching bases. Germline CDR1 is DFQATT and CDR2 is SNEGSKA (reference sequence). V dropped 0 bases and J dropped 3 bases, with 14 bases sitting between them. The CDR3 spans 15 residues. CDR3 region: CSARDLRDLDTEAFF. CDR3 in DNA: TGCAGTGCTAGAGACCTCCGGGACCTCGACACTGAAGCTTTCTTT.

The chain employs TRBV7-2 and TRBJ2-7; D uncertain. The V end lost 5 bases, the J end lost 5 bases, and 13 bases lay between the germline ends. The CDR3 is 13 residues long. Germline V gene lookup returns CDR1 SGHTA and CDR2 FQGNSA. The CDR3 DNA reads as TGTGCCAGCAGCCGCCCTTTGACACACGAGCAGTACTTC. Encoded protein: CASSRPLTHEQYF. Filled out from reference TRBV7-2 and TRBJ2-7, the complete variable domain reads GAGVSQSPSNKVTEKGKDVELRCDPISGHTALYWYRQSLGQGLEFLIYFQGNSAPDKSGLPSDRFSAERTGGSVSTLTIQRTQQEDSAVYLCASSRPLTHEQYFGPGTRLTVT.

The chain links TRBV4-1 to TRBJ2-3; either TRBD1 or TRBD2 may fit D (5 bases each). V was cut by 6 bases and J by 2 bases, with 15 bases left in between. Germline V gene lookup returns CDR1 MGHRA and CDR2 YSYEKL. The CDR3 covers 15 residues. The CDR3, as DNA: TGCGCCAGCAGGTACTCCGGGACGGACACAGATACGCAGTATTTT. Its translation is CASRYSGTDTDTQYF.

The chain has TRBV20-1 and TRBJ2-5; D is unresolved. Germline loops: CDR1 DFQATT, CDR2 SNEGSKA (reference sequence). The CDR3 length is 14 residues. Trimming cost V 1 base and J 1 base, with 10 bases left between them. The CDR3 loop is CSARGDPSQETQYF. The CDR3 DNA sequence: TGCAGTGCTAGAGGAGACCCCAGCCAAGAGACCCAGTACTTC.

This chain links TRBV20-1 with TRBJ1-1, with D uncertain. Germline V gene data show CDR1 as DFQATT and CDR2 as SNEGSKA (reference sequence). The CDR3 spans 11 residues. The ends were cut back, 1 base at V and 8 bases at J, with 8 bases in the middle. The CDR3 sequence is CSARVVREAFF. As DNA, the CDR3 is TGCAGTGCTAGAGTCGTCCGAGAAGCTTTCTTT.

The gene calls are TRBV11-3 and TRBJ2-1, with D uncertain. Germline values: CDR1 SGHNT, CDR2 YENEEA. The CDR3 has 13 residues. V lost 0 bases and J 5 bases, leaving 5 bases between the germline ends. The chain's CDR3 is CASSLEQNNEQFF. The CDR3 region has the DNA TGTGCCAGCAGCTTAGAACAGAACAATGAGCAGTTCTTC.

V gene TRBV29-1 combines with J gene TRBJ1-2; D is undetermined. V lost 7 bases and J 5 bases, leaving 14 bases between the germline ends. CDR1 is SQVTM, CDR2 ANQGSEA, per germline. This CDR3 is 12 amino acids long. CDR3 sequence reads: CSAPGGRYGYTF. The DNA for the CDR3 is TGCAGCGCCCCGGGAGGGAGGTATGGCTACACCTTC.

This chain connects TRBV13 to TRBJ2-3; 10 bases fit TRBD2. CDR3 size: 16 residues. The germline CDR1 and CDR2 sequences are PRHDT and FYEKMQ (reference sequence). Trimming took 1 base from V and 7 from J; bases not matched to a gene: 8. The CDR3 loop reads CASSLVALAGENTQYF. CDR3 in DNA: TGTGCCAGCAGCTTAGTCGCTCTAGCGGGAGAAAATACGCAGTATTTT. Together with reference TRBV13 and TRBJ2-3, the CDR3 gives the full variable domain: AAGVIQSPRHLIKEKRETATLKCYPIPRHDTVYWYQQGPGQDPQFLISFYEKMQSDKGSIPDRFSAQQFSDYHSELNMSSLELGDSALYFCASSLVALAGENTQYFGPGTRLTVL.

The chain links TRBV16 to TRBJ2-3; D unclear. From germline, CDR1 is KGHSY and CDR2 FQNENV. The CDR3 length is 16 residues. The germline V and J ends were trimmed by 0 bases and 0 bases, with 10 bases remaining between them. CDR3 DNA: TGTGCCAGCAGCCAATCAGTGGGGAAGAGCACAGATACGCAGTATTTT. It specifies CASSQSVGKSTDTQYF.

The chain carries TRBV27 and TRBJ2-1; D gene ambiguous. Germline loops: CDR1 MNHEY, CDR2 SMNVEV (reference sequence). V was trimmed by 3 bases and J by 8 bases, leaving 11 bases between them. The CDR3 spans 13 residues. CDR3 coding DNA: TGTGCCAGCAGTTTGGCAGCAGCCCATGAGCAGTTCTTC. Encoded protein: CASSLAAAHEQFF.

The rearrangement uses TRBV14 and TRBJ2-7; D assignment may be TRBD1 or TRBD2 (6 bases each). CDR3 length: 15 amino acids. The V gene lost 4 bases and the J gene lost 2 bases, with 15 bases spanning the gap. The V gene's germline CDR1 is SGHDN and CDR2 FVKESK. The CDR3 here is CASSPGLGGTYEQYF. DNA for the CDR3: TGTGCCAGCAGCCCAGGCTTAGGGGGGACCTACGAGCAGTACTTC.

The V call is TRBV30, the J call TRBJ2-7, with 9 bases lining up with TRBD2. The CDR3 has 15 amino acids. Trimming cost V 3 bases and J 3 bases; bases outside gene matches: 9. Germline lookup yields CDR1 GTSNPN and CDR2 SVGIG (reference sequence). CDR3 amino acids: CAWRGPPAGGYEQYF. Written as DNA, the CDR3 is TGTGCCTGGAGGGGCCCGCCAGCGGGAGGCTACGAGCAGTACTTC.